These T cell receptor beta chains were read from a single sample in a study of human T cells and chemical hapten exposure. MiXCR was run by TCRdb on the RACE reads, yielding one entry per CDR3 protein. Of approximately 85,000 distinct CDR3 sequences listed, around 9.6% are singletons. Sequencing used whole blood, obtained in connection with sensitization to the hapten diphenylcyclopropenone (DPC). All receptors derive from a young woman with alopecia areata. Some clones in this sample may be carry-over from other donors' samples. The CDR3 runs from the conserved cysteine through the conserved F or W. Fields, in order: D gene, clone size, J gene, V gene, CDR3 protein, CDR3 DNA. A D gene is named only where the DNA matches it firmly. Only some rows state a clone size, as once, few, many or a class for expanded clones.

>.|many|TRBJ2-7|TRBV4-3
CASSQDGDGTYEQYF
TGCGCCAGCAGCCAAGATGGGGACGGAACCTACGAGCAGTACTTC
>.|many|TRBJ2-7|TRBV7-2
CASTLSRVSSYEQYF
TGTGCCAGCACCCTATCTAGGGTAAGCTCCTACGAGCAGTACTTC
>.|many|TRBJ2-7|TRBV6-5
CASSYSSSLANRGSSYEQYF
TGTGCCAGCAGTTACTCTTCGAGCCTAGCGAACAGAGGGAGCTCCTACGAGCAGTACTTC
>.|many|TRBJ2-1|TRBV9
CASSVADFAEQFF
TGTGCCAGCAGCGTAGCGGATTTCGCTGAGCAGTTCTTC
>.|.|TRBJ2-2|TRBV3-1
CASSRTNIGELFF
TGTGCCAGCAGCCGGACAAATATCGGGGAGCTGTTTTTT
>.|few|TRBJ2-6|TRBV20-1
CSAQGGETGANVLTF
TGCAGTGCCCAGGGCGGAGAGACTGGGGCCAACGTCCTGACTTTC
>.|many|TRBJ1-5|TRBV28
CASTTTHGGNQPQHF
TGTGCCAGCACCACGACTCATGGGGGTAATCAGCCCCAGCATTTT
>.|.|TRBJ1-2|TRBV18
CASSPIGAGDIGYTF
TGTGCCAGCTCACCAATCGGGGCAGGGGATATAGGCTACACCTTC
>TRBD1|few|TRBJ1-5|TRBV3-1
CASSPSNTGVPQHF
TGTGCCAGCAGCCCATCTAATACAGGGGTTCCCCAGCATTTT
>.|many|TRBJ1-1|TRBV12-3/TRBV12-4
CASRSGTKNTEAFF
TGTGCCAGCAGGTCCGGGACCAAGAACACTGAAGCTTTCTTT
>.|many|TRBJ1-6|TRBV5-4
CASSVGRVSPLHF
TGTGCCAGCAGTGTAGGTCGGGTTTCACCCCTCCACTTT
>.|many|TRBJ2-5|TRBV7-3
CASSPQGSQETQYF
TGTGCCAGCAGCCCCCAGGGTAGCCAAGAGACCCAGTACTTC
>.|many|TRBJ2-3|TRBV4-2
CASSQEAPPRTDTQYF
TGTGCCAGCAGCCAAGAGGCCCCTCCTCGGACAGATACGCAGTATTTT
>TRBD1|.|TRBJ1-5|TRBV6-2/TRBV6-3
CASSPGTGASSNQPQHF
TGTGCCAGCAGTCCCGGGACAGGGGCCTCTAGCAATCAGCCCCAGCATTTT
>.|many|TRBJ2-3|TRBV7-9
CASSSTTRDSRTTDTQYF
TGTGCCAGCAGCTCCACGACCCGGGACTCCAGAACAACAGATACGCAGTATTTT
>.|few|TRBJ1-2|TRBV4-2
CASSQAREGGYTF
TGTGCCAGCAGCCAAGCCCGGGAGGGTGGCTACACCTTC
>.|few|TRBJ1-2|TRBV7-2
CASSVSSGYTF
TGTGCCAGCAGCGTAAGCTCTGGCTACACCTTC
>.|.|TRBJ2-7|TRBV11-3
CASKLLDYSYEQYF
TGTGCCAGCAAACTCTTGGACTATTCCTACGAGCAGTACTTC
>.|.|TRBJ2-3|TRBV3-1
CASSQYVATQYF
TGTGCCAGCAGCCAATATGTAGCAACGCAGTATTTT
>.|many|TRBJ2-5|TRBV11-2
CASSRAGGETQYF
TGTGCCAGCAGCCGAGCCGGAGGGGAGACCCAGTACTTC
>TRBD1|many|TRBJ1-5|TRBV5-8
CASSPVPGQGSWHF
TGTGCCAGCAGCCCGGTGCCGGGACAGGGCTCTTGGCATTTT
>.|few|TRBJ2-7|TRBV29-1
CSVGDDRAYEQYF
TGCAGCGTTGGAGACGACAGAGCCTACGAGCAGTACTTC
>.|many|TRBJ1-5|TRBV11-2
CASSLEPHQPQHF
TGTGCCAGCAGCTTAGAACCCCACCAGCCCCAGCATTTT
>.|.|TRBJ2-3|TRBV19
CASRERGRSTDTQYF
TGTGCCAGTAGGGAACGGGGACGAAGCACAGATACGCAGTATTTT
>.|many|TRBJ1-4|TRBV20-1
CSARDLGRGGEKLFF
TGCAGTGCTAGAGATCTAGGCAGGGGAGGGGAAAAACTGTTTTTT
>.|many|TRBJ1-2|TRBV6-5
CATRIGYGYTF
TGTGCCACCAGAATCGGATATGGCTACACCTTC
>TRBD2|.|TRBJ2-3|TRBV9
CASSLAGGTSTDTQYF
TGCGCCAGCAGCTTAGCGGGGGGGACCAGCACAGATACGCAGTATTTT
>.|many|TRBJ2-1|TRBV29-1
CSVVSPSTNEQFF
TGCAGCGTTGTCTCTCCTAGCACCAATGAGCAGTTCTTC
>.|many|TRBJ1-1|TRBV29-1
CSAQNAEAFF
TGCAGCGCCCAAAACGCCGAAGCTTTCTTT
>TRBD1|many|TRBJ1-5|TRBV28
CASSPDRAWNQPQHF
TGTGCCAGCAGCCCGGACAGGGCCTGGAATCAGCCCCAGCATTTT
>.|many|TRBJ1-4|TRBV29-1
CSASRGSGEKLFF
TGCAGCGCCTCCAGGGGATCAGGTGAAAAACTGTTTTTT
>.|many|TRBJ2-1|TRBV4-1
CASSQGLAINNEQFF
TGCGCCAGCAGCCAAGGTTTGGCTATTAACAATGAGCAGTTCTTC
>.|.|TRBJ2-7|TRBV29-1
CSASGEGGYEQYF
TGCAGCGCCTCCGGGGAGGGGGGCTACGAGCAGTACTTC
>.|many|TRBJ1-1|TRBV5-5
CASSSSTLNTEAFF
TGTGCCAGCAGCTCGTCAACCCTGAACACTGAAGCTTTCTTT
>.|many|TRBJ1-2|TRBV20-1
CSARDVDYGYTF
TGCAGTGCTAGAGATGTCGACTATGGCTACACCTTC
>.|many|TRBJ2-5|TRBV20-1
CSATPGGPNRGETQYF
TGCAGTGCTACGCCTGGTGGGCCCAACCGCGGTGAGACCCAGTACTTC
>.|many|TRBJ2-1|TRBV3-1
CASSQEVNWATNEQFF
TGTGCCAGCAGCCAAGAGGTGAACTGGGCTACAAATGAGCAGTTCTTC
>.|many|TRBJ2-3|TRBV5-1
CASSSTGWGPDTQYF
TGCGCCAGCAGCTCTACAGGGTGGGGCCCAGATACGCAGTATTTT
>.|many|TRBJ2-2|TRBV7-3
CASSPRVTGELFF
TGTGCCAGCAGCCCTAGGGTCACCGGGGAGCTGTTTTTT
>TRBD1|many|TRBJ1-2|TRBV7-9
CASSFRGSADGYTF
TGTGCCAGCAGCTTCAGGGGGAGCGCCGATGGCTACACCTTC
>TRBD1|many|TRBJ2-2|TRBV6-2/TRBV6-3
CASRTGQGAGELFF
TGTGCCAGCAGGACGGGACAGGGAGCCGGGGAGCTGTTTTTT
>.|many|TRBJ1-5|TRBV7-9
CASSFGGLRQPQHF
TGTGCCAGCAGCTTTGGAGGTTTGAGGCAGCCCCAGCATTTT
>TRBD1|many|TRBJ2-1|TRBV29-1
CSVPRDSYNEQFF
TGCAGCGTTCCCCGGGACAGTTACAATGAGCAGTTCTTC
>.|few|TRBJ1-3|TRBV30
CASQALSGNTIYF
TGTGCCTCTCAGGCGCTCTCTGGAAACACCATATATTTT
>.|many|TRBJ2-4|TRBV4-3
CASSQDNLYSYKNIQYF
TGCGCCAGCAGCCAAGATAATCTTTACAGCTACAAAAACATTCAGTACTTC
>.|many|TRBJ2-1|TRBV29-1
CSVEGSRRNEQFF
TGCAGCGTTGAAGGCTCCCGGAGAAATGAGCAGTTCTTC
>.|many|TRBJ1-2|TRBV18
CASSPAPDSNYGYTF
TGTGCCAGCTCACCAGCCCCGGACAGTAACTATGGCTACACCTTC
>.|few|TRBJ1-1|TRBV3-1
CASSQGWGTEAFF
TGTGCCAGCAGCCAAGGTTGGGGGACTGAAGCTTTCTTT
>TRBD2|many|TRBJ2-3|TRBV20-1
CSAETQTSGLDTQYF
TGCAGTGCCGAGACGCAGACTAGCGGGTTAGATACGCAGTATTTT
>TRBD1|many|TRBJ1-1|TRBV3-1
CASSLTGAEAFF
TGTGCCAGCAGCCTCACAGGGGCTGAAGCTTTCTTT
>.|many|TRBJ1-1|TRBV3-1
CASGFPEAFF
TGTGCCAGCGGGTTCCCTGAAGCTTTCTTT
>.|many|TRBJ2-7|TRBV10-3
CAISEGGNYEQYF
TGTGCCATCAGTGAGGGGGGGAACTACGAGCAGTACTTC
>TRBD2|.|TRBJ2-5|TRBV6-5
CASSFGLAGVETQYF
TGTGCCAGCAGTTTTGGACTAGCGGGGGTGGAGACCCAGTACTTC
>TRBD2|few|TRBJ2-5|TRBV7-6
CASSLVTSGLQETQYF
TGTGCCAGCAGCTTAGTGACTAGCGGACTTCAAGAGACCCAGTACTTC
>TRBD1|.|TRBJ2-6|TRBV29-1
CSVRQGAGANVLTF
TGCAGCGTCCGACAGGGGGCTGGGGCCAACGTCCTGACTTTC
>TRBD2|.|TRBJ2-7|TRBV12-3/TRBV12-4
CASSRTSAAYEQYF
TGTGCCAGCAGCAGGACTAGCGCGGCCTACGAGCAGTACTTC
>TRBD1|many|TRBJ1-2|TRBV29-1
CSVAGTDYGYTF
TGCAGCGTAGCCGGGACAGACTATGGCTACACCTTC
>TRBD1|many|TRBJ1-4|TRBV7-3
CASSPSGRGDEKLFF
TGTGCCAGCAGCCCGAGTGGCAGGGGGGATGAAAAACTGTTTTTT
>TRBD1|many|TRBJ2-1|TRBV7-3
CASSGTGGYNEQFF
TGTGCCAGCAGCGGAACAGGGGGCTACAATGAGCAGTTCTTC
>.|many|TRBJ2-1|TRBV14
CASSQDAARNEQFF
TGTGCCAGCAGCCAAGATGCGGCACGTAATGAGCAGTTCTTC